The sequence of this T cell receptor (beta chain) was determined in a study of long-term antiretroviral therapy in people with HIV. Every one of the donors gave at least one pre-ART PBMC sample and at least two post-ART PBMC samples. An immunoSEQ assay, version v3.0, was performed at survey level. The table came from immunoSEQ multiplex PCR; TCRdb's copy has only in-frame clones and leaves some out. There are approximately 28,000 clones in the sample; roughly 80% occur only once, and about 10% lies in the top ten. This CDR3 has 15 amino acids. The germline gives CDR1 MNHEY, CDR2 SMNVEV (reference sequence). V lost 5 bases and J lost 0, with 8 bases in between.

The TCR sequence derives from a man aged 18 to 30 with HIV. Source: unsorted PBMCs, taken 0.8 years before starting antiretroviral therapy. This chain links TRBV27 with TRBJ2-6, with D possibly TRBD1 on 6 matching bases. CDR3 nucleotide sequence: TGTGCCAGCAGTGCAGGGGTCTCTGGGGCCAACGTCCTGACTTTC. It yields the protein CASSAGVSGANVLTF.